The sequence of this TCR beta chain was determined in a study of blood T cell repertoires in COVID-19. At the level of the study: Samples taken during acute and convalescent COVID-19 were collected in the United States, Italy and Spain. Sample material is recorded as cDNA or gDNA derived from T cells, B-cell-depleted T cells, or PBMCs.

Authors' processing steps: Counts of nucleated cells, estimated from reference gene primer amplification, were obtained. Some clones are missing from TCRdb's copy, which holds only in-frame ones; the method was immunoSEQ multiplex PCR. The D gene and trimming were derived from the DNA, and the V and J assignments and clone size from that table. The sample has 84,000 or so clones, approximately 80% seen once. The sample comprised peripheral blood. The receptor's source is an elderly woman with acute or convalescent COVID-19.

CDR3: CAIQGSGGNNEQFF. CDR3 DNA sequence: TGTGCCATCCAGGGTAGCGGGGGAAACAATGAGCAGTTCTTC. The chain links TRBV10-3 to TRBJ2-1; TRBD2 matches 9 bases. V lost 8 bases, J lost 5 bases, and 7 bases stayed unmatched. Germline V gives CDR1 ENHRY, CDR2 SYGVKD. The CDR3 totals 14 residues.